This TCR beta chain stems from a study of blood T cell repertoires in COVID-19. The cohort comprised adults aged 18 to 89 years residing in about two dozen US areas. In Cohort 3, a recovered donor had either two negative PCRs, clearance, or symptom resolution. The CDR3 spans 14 residues. Germline loops: CDR1 SGHRS, CDR2 YFSETQ. V lost 2 bases, J lost 6 bases, and 13 bases lay in between. Here immunoSEQ multiplex PCR was the method, and the copy in TCRdb shows in-frame clones only, minus some. The sample includes about 430,000 clones, 85% to 90% seen only once; the top ten take around 1.1%. Sequenced sample: PBMCs or T cells enriched from blood (not recorded which). The receptor's source is a man aged 25 to 40 who had recovered from COVID-19. V usage is TRBV5-1 and J usage is TRBJ2-3; possibly TRBD2 for D (5 bases). CDR3 nucleotide sequence: TGCGCCAGCAGCTTCGGGGTCTCGGGGGATACGCAGTATTTT. The encoded protein is CASSFGVSGDTQYF.